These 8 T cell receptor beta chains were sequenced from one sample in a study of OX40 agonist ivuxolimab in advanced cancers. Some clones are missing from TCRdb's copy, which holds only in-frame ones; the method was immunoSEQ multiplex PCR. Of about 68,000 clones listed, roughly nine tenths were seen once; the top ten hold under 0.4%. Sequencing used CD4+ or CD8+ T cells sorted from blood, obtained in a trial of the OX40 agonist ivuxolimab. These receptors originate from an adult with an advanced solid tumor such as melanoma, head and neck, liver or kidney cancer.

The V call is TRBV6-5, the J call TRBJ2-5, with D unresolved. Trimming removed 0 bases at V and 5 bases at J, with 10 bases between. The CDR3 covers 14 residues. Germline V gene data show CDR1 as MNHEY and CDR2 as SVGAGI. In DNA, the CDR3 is TGTGCCAGCAGTTACTCGGAAGTCATGGAGACCCAGTACTTC. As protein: CASSYSEVMETQYF.

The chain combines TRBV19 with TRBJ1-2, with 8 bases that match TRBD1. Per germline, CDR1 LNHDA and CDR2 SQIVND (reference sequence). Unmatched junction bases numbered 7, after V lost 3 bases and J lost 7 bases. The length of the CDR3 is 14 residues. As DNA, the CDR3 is TGTGCCAGTAGTATTAAGCAGGGGGCATCTGGCTACACCTTC. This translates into CASSIKQGASGYTF. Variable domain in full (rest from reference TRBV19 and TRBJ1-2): DGGITQSPKYLFRKEGQNVTLSCEQNLNHDAMYWYRQDPGQGLRLIYYSQIVNDFQKGDIAEGYSVSREKKESFPLTVTSAQKNPTAFYLCASSIKQGASGYTFGSGTRLTVV.

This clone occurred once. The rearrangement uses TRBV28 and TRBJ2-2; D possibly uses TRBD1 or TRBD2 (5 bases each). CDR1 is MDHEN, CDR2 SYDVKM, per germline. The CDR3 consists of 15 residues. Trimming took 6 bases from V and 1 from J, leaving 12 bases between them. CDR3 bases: TGTGCCAGCAGCCTCAATGGGGGGAACACCGGGGAGCTGTTTTTT. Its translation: CASSLNGGNTGELFF.

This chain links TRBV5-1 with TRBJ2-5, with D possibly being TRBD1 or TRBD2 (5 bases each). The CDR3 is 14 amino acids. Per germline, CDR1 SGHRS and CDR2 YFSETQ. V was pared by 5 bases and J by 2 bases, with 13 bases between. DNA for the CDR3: TGCGCCAGCAGGTCATCCGGGGCTCAAGAGACCCAGTACTTC. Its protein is CASRSSGAQETQYF.

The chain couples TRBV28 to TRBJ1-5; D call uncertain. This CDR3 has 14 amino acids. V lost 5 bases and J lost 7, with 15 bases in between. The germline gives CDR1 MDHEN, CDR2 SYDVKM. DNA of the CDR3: TGTGCCAGCAGTGTGGCCGGTCTGAGACAGCCCCAGCATTTT. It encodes CASSVAGLRQPQHF.

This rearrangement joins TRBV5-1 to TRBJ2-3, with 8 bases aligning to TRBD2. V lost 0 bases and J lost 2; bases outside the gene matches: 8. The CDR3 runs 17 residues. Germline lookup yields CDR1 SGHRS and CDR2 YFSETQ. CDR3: CASSLGEAGGYTDTQYF. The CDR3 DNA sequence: TGCGCCAGCAGCTTGGGAGAGGCGGGAGGTTACACAGATACGCAGTATTTT.

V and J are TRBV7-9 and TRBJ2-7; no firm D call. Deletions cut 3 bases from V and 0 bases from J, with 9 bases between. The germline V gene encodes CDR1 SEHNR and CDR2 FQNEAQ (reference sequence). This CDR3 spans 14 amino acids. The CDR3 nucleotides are TGTGCCAGCAGCTTGGGCCACAGCTCCTACGAGCAGTACTTC. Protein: CASSLGHSSYEQYF.

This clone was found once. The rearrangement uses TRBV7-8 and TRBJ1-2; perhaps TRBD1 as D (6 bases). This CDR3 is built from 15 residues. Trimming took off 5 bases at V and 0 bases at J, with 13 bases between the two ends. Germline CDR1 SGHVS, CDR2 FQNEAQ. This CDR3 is CASSPRGASNYGYTF. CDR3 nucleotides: TGTGCCAGCAGCCCCCGGGGGGCCTCTAACTATGGCTACACCTTC.